A selection of T cell receptor beta chains follows, all from one sample in a study of blood T cell repertoires in COVID-19. Using immunoSEQ multiplex PCR, the repertoire was profiled, and TCRdb retains in-frame clones only, with some absent. The sample has approximately 40,000 clones, 85% to 90% seen once. Sequences were obtained from peripheral blood. The receptors here all came from a man in his sixties with active or convalescent COVID-19. The CDR3 runs from the conserved cysteine through the conserved F or W. A D gene is named only where the DNA matches it firmly. Rows may omit the clone size; those that give it use once, few, many or a size class.

DNA: TGCGCCAGCAGCTTCCTCGGGACAGGGGGTCCTAATGAGCAGTTCTTC; CDR3: CASSFLGTGGPNEQFF; D: TRBD1; length: 16; V: TRBV5-1; size: .; J: TRBJ2-1
DNA: TGTGCCAGCAGCCCCCTCCCAGGGAGGGGCACTGAAGCTTTCTTT; CDR3: CASSPLPGRGTEAFF; D: .; length: 15; V: TRBV7-2; size: .; J: TRBJ1-1
DNA: TGTGCCAGCAGTGGCCGTGGACTGGATAGCAATCAGCCCCAGCATTTT; CDR3: CASSGRGLDSNQPQHF; D: .; length: 16; V: TRBV6-2/TRBV6-3; size: .; J: TRBJ1-5
DNA: TGTGCCTGGAGTGTTAAGGGGAGGAATCAGCCCCAGCATTTT; CDR3: CAWSVKGRNQPQHF; D: .; length: 14; V: TRBV30; size: .; J: TRBJ1-5
DNA: TGTGCCAGCAGCTTGTTGAGGAACAATGAGCAGTTCTTC; CDR3: CASSLLRNNEQFF; D: .; length: 13; V: TRBV5-6; size: .; J: TRBJ2-1
DNA: TGTGCCAGTAGTATTAGCGGGAGGAACTACAATGAGCAGTTCTTC; CDR3: CASSISGRNYNEQFF; D: TRBD2; length: 15; V: TRBV19; size: .; J: TRBJ2-1
DNA: TGTGCCAGTGACAGCTCTGGAAACACCATATATTTT; CDR3: CASDSSGNTIYF; D: .; length: 12; V: TRBV28; size: .; J: TRBJ1-3
DNA: TGTGCCAGCAGTTCGCACGAGGGAGGGCTGAACACCGGGGAGCTGTTTTTT; CDR3: CASSSHEGGLNTGELFF; D: TRBD2; length: 17; V: TRBV27; size: few; J: TRBJ2-2
DNA: TGCGCCAGCAGCCAAGGACAGGGTTATGGCTACACCTTC; CDR3: CASSQGQGYGYTF; D: TRBD1; length: 13; V: TRBV4-1; size: .; J: TRBJ1-2
DNA: TGTGCCACCAGTTTACTTTTGGTACAGGGGAACTATGGCTACACCTTC; CDR3: CATSLLLVQGNYGYTF; D: TRBD1; length: 16; V: TRBV24-1; size: .; J: TRBJ1-2
DNA: TGTGCCTGGAGTGTAAGAACGGCTGAGGGAAGTCAGCCCCAGCATTTT; CDR3: CAWSVRTAEGSQPQHF; D: .; length: 16; V: TRBV30; size: .; J: TRBJ1-5
DNA: TGTGCCAGCAGTTTAACGGACAGGGCTCAAGAGACCCAGTACTTC; CDR3: CASSLTDRAQETQYF; D: TRBD1; length: 15; V: TRBV27; size: .; J: TRBJ2-5
DNA: TGTGCCAGTAGTATAGATCGGCAGGGAGGGTACAATGAGCAGTTCTTC; CDR3: CASSIDRQGGYNEQFF; D: TRBD2; length: 16; V: TRBV19; size: .; J: TRBJ2-1
DNA: TGTGCCAGCAGCTTATCGCGGGAGGTAGTGGATACGCAGTATTTT; CDR3: CASSLSREVVDTQYF; D: TRBD2; length: 15; V: TRBV7-8; size: .; J: TRBJ2-3
DNA: TGTGCCAGCAGTCCGCTAGCGCCAGATACGCAGTATTTT; CDR3: CASSPLAPDTQYF; D: .; length: 13; V: TRBV6-6; size: .; J: TRBJ2-3
DNA: TGTGCCAGCAGTTTAGTAGCGGGGGGAGAGACCCAGTACTTC; CDR3: CASSLVAGGETQYF; D: TRBD2; length: 14; V: TRBV27; size: .; J: TRBJ2-5
DNA: TGTGCCAGCAGTGCAAAAACAGGCCTGGGTGGCTACACCTTC; CDR3: CASSAKTGLGGYTF; D: .; length: 14; V: TRBV27; size: .; J: TRBJ1-2
DNA: TGTGCCAGCAGTGAGTCTAGCGGGAGGGCCTTCGGGGAGCTGTTTTTT; CDR3: CASSESSGRAFGELFF; D: TRBD2; length: 16; V: TRBV6-1; size: .; J: TRBJ2-2
DNA: TGTGCCAGCAGCTTGGGGACTAGCGGGAGGGACACAGATACGCAGTATTTT; CDR3: CASSLGTSGRDTDTQYF; D: TRBD2; length: 17; V: TRBV7-2; size: .; J: TRBJ2-3
DNA: TGTGCCAGCAGTGAGCGGTCGGGACTAGTTGAAGCTTTCTTT; CDR3: CASSERSGLVEAFF; D: .; length: 14; V: TRBV2; size: .; J: TRBJ1-1
DNA: TGCGCCAGCAGCTTAACTAGCGGGGCCCAAGGGGTGAATGAGCAGTTCTTC; CDR3: CASSLTSGAQGVNEQFF; D: TRBD2; length: 17; V: TRBV5-1; size: .; J: TRBJ2-1
DNA: TGTGCCAGCAGCGGAAGGACTAGCGGGAACACAGATACGCAGTATTTT; CDR3: CASSGRTSGNTDTQYF; D: TRBD2; length: 16; V: TRBV5-6; size: .; J: TRBJ2-3
DNA: TGTGCCAGCAGCCAATATCCAACCGGGACAGGGAGGAAGGTCCTGACTTTC; CDR3: CASSQYPTGTGRKVLTF; D: TRBD1; length: 17; V: TRBV3-1/TRBV3-2; size: .; J: TRBJ2-6
DNA: TGCGCCAGCAGCTTAGATCGGGGCAATGAGCAGTTCTTC; CDR3: CASSLDRGNEQFF; D: .; length: 13; V: TRBV5-1; size: .; J: TRBJ2-1
DNA: TGTGCCAGTAGTATCTCTGGGGAGATGGAGACCCAGTACTTC; CDR3: CASSISGEMETQYF; D: .; length: 14; V: TRBV19; size: .; J: TRBJ2-5
DNA: TGTGCCAGCAGTTACAAGGAGATGAGCACCGGGGAGCTGTTTTTT; CDR3: CASSYKEMSTGELFF; D: .; length: 15; V: TRBV6-2/TRBV6-3; size: .; J: TRBJ2-2
DNA: TGTGCCAGCAGGCCCGGGACAGGGTTAGGCTACACCTTC; CDR3: CASRPGTGLGYTF; D: TRBD1; length: 13; V: TRBV6-5; size: .; J: TRBJ1-2
DNA: TGTGCCAGCAGCGGACCTAGCCCAGGAGATACGCAGTATTTT; CDR3: CASSGPSPGDTQYF; D: .; length: 14; V: TRBV9; size: .; J: TRBJ2-3
DNA: TGTGCCAGCAGCCCCCCTGGAGGCCACCGCGGAAACACCATATATTTT; CDR3: CASSPPGGHRGNTIYF; D: .; length: 16; V: TRBV11-2; size: .; J: TRBJ1-3
DNA: TGTGCCAGCAGTGAAAAAGGAGGGGGCGTCAGCAATCAGCCCCAGCATTTT; CDR3: CASSEKGGGVSNQPQHF; D: TRBD1; length: 17; V: TRBV6-1; size: .; J: TRBJ1-5
DNA: TGCGCCAGCAGCTTGGCCGGTGATTTCAATCAGCCCCAGCATTTT; CDR3: CASSLAGDFNQPQHF; D: .; length: 15; V: TRBV5-1; size: .; J: TRBJ1-5
DNA: TGTGCCAGCAGTTGGGGGGAAAAAGAGACCCAGTACTTC; CDR3: CASSWGEKETQYF; D: .; length: 13; V: TRBV27; size: .; J: TRBJ2-5
DNA: TGTGCCTGGACCACAACCGGGACAGAAAATTCACCCCTCCACTTT; CDR3: CAWTTTGTENSPLHF; D: TRBD1; length: 15; V: TRBV30; size: .; J: TRBJ1-6
DNA: TGTGCCAGCAGCGTAGGGGGGGGCTCGGAGACCCAGTACTTC; CDR3: CASSVGGGSETQYF; D: .; length: 14; V: TRBV9; size: .; J: TRBJ2-5
DNA: TGTGCCAGCAGCCTCGTACGGGGATATGGCTACACCTTC; CDR3: CASSLVRGYGYTF; D: .; length: 13; V: TRBV6-2/TRBV6-3; size: .; J: TRBJ1-2
DNA: TGTGCCAGCAGTTACGGAGAACAGGGCGGCACTGAAGCTTTCTTT; CDR3: CASSYGEQGGTEAFF; D: .; length: 15; V: TRBV6-5; size: .; J: TRBJ1-1
DNA: TGTGCCAGCAGCCAAGTTGGGACAGGGGACTATGGCTACACCTTC; CDR3: CASSQVGTGDYGYTF; D: TRBD1; length: 15; V: TRBV3-1/TRBV3-2; size: .; J: TRBJ1-2
DNA: TGTGCCAGCAGTCATAAGCTAACAGGGGCGGGGGAGACCCAGTACTTC; CDR3: CASSHKLTGAGETQYF; D: .; length: 16; V: TRBV27; size: .; J: TRBJ2-5
DNA: TGTGCCAGCAGTTCAAGCGGGAGCTCCTATAATTCACCCCTCCACTTT; CDR3: CASSSSGSSYNSPLHF; D: .; length: 16; V: TRBV28; size: .; J: TRBJ1-6
DNA: TGTGCCAGCCTACTCGGACACGCTAACTATGGCTACACCTTC; CDR3: CASLLGHANYGYTF; D: .; length: 14; V: TRBV6-4; size: .; J: TRBJ1-2
DNA: TGTGCCAGTCGCCGGGACAGGGGCACCGGGGAGCTGTTTTTT; CDR3: CASRRDRGTGELFF; D: TRBD1; length: 14; V: TRBV19; size: .; J: TRBJ2-2
DNA: TGTGCCAGCTCACCGGGGCGCGCGGTGGAAGCTTTCTTT; CDR3: CASSPGRAVEAFF; D: .; length: 13; V: TRBV18; size: .; J: TRBJ1-1
DNA: TGCGCCAGCAGCCAAGAGCCGACAGCTGGTAATGAAAAACTGTTTTTT; CDR3: CASSQEPTAGNEKLFF; D: .; length: 16; V: TRBV4-3; size: .; J: TRBJ1-4
DNA: TGTGCCAGCAGCTTAGGGGGTTACAGGGCTACAGATACGCAGTATTTT; CDR3: CASSLGGYRATDTQYF; D: .; length: 16; V: TRBV7-6; size: few; J: TRBJ2-3
DNA: TGTGCCAGTAGTATAATAGGAGGGATGAATGAGCAGTTCTTC; CDR3: CASSIIGGMNEQFF; D: .; length: 14; V: TRBV19; size: .; J: TRBJ2-1
DNA: TGTGCCAGCAGTACGCGACAGGGGGGCGGCTACACCTTC; CDR3: CASSTRQGGGYTF; D: TRBD1; length: 13; V: TRBV27; size: .; J: TRBJ1-2
DNA: TGTGCCAGCAGTTTACTACAGGGGGCTTCACCCCTCCACTTT; CDR3: CASSLLQGASPLHF; D: TRBD1; length: 14; V: TRBV28; size: once; J: TRBJ1-6
DNA: TGTGCCATCAGTGAGCGAGTCCCGGGATCCTCTGGAAACACCATATATTTT; CDR3: CAISERVPGSSGNTIYF; D: .; length: 17; V: TRBV10-3; size: .; J: TRBJ1-3
DNA: TGTGCCATCAGTCCAGACAGGGGGGGCACTGAAGCTTTCTTT; CDR3: CAISPDRGGTEAFF; D: TRBD1; length: 14; V: TRBV10-3; size: .; J: TRBJ1-1
DNA: TGTGCCAGCAGCATTGGACAGGGGCTAAACACTGAAGCTTTCTTT; CDR3: CASSIGQGLNTEAFF; D: TRBD1; length: 15; V: TRBV4-2; size: once; J: TRBJ1-1
DNA: TGCAGCCCTACAAAGACAGGGAAGGACGGGGAGCTGTTTTTT; CDR3: CSPTKTGKDGELFF; D: TRBD1; length: 14; V: TRBV29-1; size: once; J: TRBJ2-2
DNA: TGTGCCAGCAGCCCAGCCCGCGGGAATCAGCCCCAGCATTTT; CDR3: CASSPARGNQPQHF; D: .; length: 14; V: TRBV7-2; size: .; J: TRBJ1-5
DNA: TGTGCCACCAGCAGAGATACGGGGTTCGTGGGTGGCACCGGGGAGCTGTTTTTT; CDR3: CATSRDTGFVGGTGELFF; D: .; length: 18; V: TRBV15; size: .; J: TRBJ2-2
DNA: TGCGCCAGCAGCTCGACCACTAGCGGGGGCTACAATGAGCAGTTCTTC; CDR3: CASSSTTSGGYNEQFF; D: TRBD2; length: 16; V: TRBV5-1; size: .; J: TRBJ2-1
DNA: TGTGCCAGCAGTCTAGCGGCGATCTCTGGGGCCAACGTCCTGACTTTC; CDR3: CASSLAAISGANVLTF; D: TRBD2; length: 16; V: TRBV2; size: .; J: TRBJ2-6
DNA: TGTGCCACCAGCAGAGATAGGACGGGAGGAAGCTACAATGAGCAGTTCTTC; CDR3: CATSRDRTGGSYNEQFF; D: TRBD2; length: 17; V: TRBV15; size: .; J: TRBJ2-1
DNA: TGTGCCAGCAGCCATGCTAGGGGACAAGAGACCCAGTACTTC; CDR3: CASSHARGQETQYF; D: .; length: 14; V: TRBV7-9; size: .; J: TRBJ2-5